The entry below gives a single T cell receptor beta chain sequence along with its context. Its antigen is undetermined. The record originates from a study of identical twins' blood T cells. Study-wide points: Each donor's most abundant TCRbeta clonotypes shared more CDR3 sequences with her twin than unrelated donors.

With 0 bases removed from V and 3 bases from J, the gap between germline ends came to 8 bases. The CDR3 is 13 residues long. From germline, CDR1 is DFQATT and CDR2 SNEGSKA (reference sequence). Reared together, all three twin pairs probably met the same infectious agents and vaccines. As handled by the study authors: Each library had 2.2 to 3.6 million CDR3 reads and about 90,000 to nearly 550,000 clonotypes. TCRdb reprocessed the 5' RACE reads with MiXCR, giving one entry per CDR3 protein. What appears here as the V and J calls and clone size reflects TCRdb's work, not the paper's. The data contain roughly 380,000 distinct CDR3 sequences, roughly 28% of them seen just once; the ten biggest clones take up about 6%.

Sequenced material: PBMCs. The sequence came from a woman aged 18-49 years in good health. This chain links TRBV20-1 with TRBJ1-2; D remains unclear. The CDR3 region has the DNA TGCAGTGCTAGAGAAATTTCCGACTATGGCTACACCTTC. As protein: CSAREISDYGYTF.